This TCR beta chain is drawn from a study of cytomegalovirus exposure and HLA in healthy donors. On the study more broadly: In an early release, HLA-typed donors contributed 77 million or so unique TCR sequences. The study placed about 81% of its approximately 430 genotyped donors in the Caucasian-associated ancestry cluster. General study findings and limits: One variant, a missense change in DCLRE1C, was linked in a later analysis to TCR beta V- and J-gene trimming.

Donors had nominal health at sampling but likely had unrecorded immune exposures. Germline loops: CDR1 LNHNV, CDR2 YYDKDF (reference sequence). The V end lost 1 base, the J end lost 0 bases, and 16 bases lay between the germline ends. This CDR3 has 18 residues. Regarding this clone: Antigen unknown.

The study ran its PCR with 60 Vbeta and 13 Jbeta primers. Data came from immunoSEQ multiplex PCR; TCRdb stores just in-frame clones and leaves some out. The data show around 200,000 clones, and the top ten clones hold roughly 1.1%. The sequence came from a girl aged 2 to 10 in good health and CMV-seropositive. The sample taken for sequencing was PBMCs. The J gene is TRBJ1-3, the V gene TRBV15; D is possibly TRBD1 (6 bases). The CDR3 coding sequence is TGTGCCACCAGCAGAGTGGGCACAGGGCCCTACTCTGGAAACACCATATATTTT. Residues: CATSRVGTGPYSGNTIYF.